This passage covers 10 T cell receptor beta chains from one sample sequenced in a study of blood T cell repertoires in COVID-19 (dated by TCRdb to between 2020 and 2021). Library preparation was by the immunoSEQ multiplex PCR assay. The clones in this table, taken by TCRdb from immuneACCESS, are in-frame only. Not every clone is retained; where verified, under half of the shortfall comes from an unresolved V gene, and the cause of the rest is unknown. The sample has a few hundred thousand clones on record, about four fifths of them singletons. Around 2% of the sample is taken by the ten largest. The sequencing input was peripheral blood. The receptors here all came from a man aged 30-40 years who had recovered from COVID-19.

This rearrangement joins TRBV7-9 to TRBJ2-3, with TRBD1 matching 10 bases. This CDR3 region has 17 residues. Germline V lookup: CDR1 SEHNR, CDR2 FQNEAQ (reference sequence). V gave up 6 bases and J gave up 3 bases; unmatched junction bases: 12. Written as DNA, the CDR3 is TGTGCCAGCAGAAATCGTCGATGGGACAGGGGAACAGATACGCAGTATTTT. This codes for CASRNRRWDRGTDTQYF.

The chain recombines TRBV19 with TRBJ1-1; 9 bases line up with TRBD1. Germline CDR1 and CDR2: LNHDA and SQIVND (reference sequence). CDR3 length: 13 amino acids. Trimming at V came to 9 bases and at J to 5 bases, leaving 7 bases not matched to a gene. The CDR3 spells CASGRDRVTEAFF. The CDR3 DNA reads as TGTGCCAGCGGCCGGGACAGGGTGACTGAAGCTTTCTTT.

The CDR3 sequence is CAIGRLAGTDTQYF. DNA for the CDR3: TGTGCCATCGGCCGTCTGGCGGGCACAGATACGCAGTATTTT. J is TRBJ2-3 and V is TRBV10-3, with unresolved D. The germline V gene has CDR1 ENHRY and CDR2 SYGVKD. Trimming removed 8 bases at V and 1 base at J, with 13 bases between. The CDR3 extends over 14 amino acids.

This clone was counted a single time. The chain joins TRBV7-2 to TRBJ1-3, with D maybe TRBD1 (5 bases). The CDR3 totals 17 residues. CDR1 is SGHTA and CDR2 is FQGNSA in the germline V gene. The V end was cut by 5 bases, the J end by 4 bases, with 21 bases between. The CDR3 loop is CASSPAPVGGSGNTIYF. CDR3 DNA: TGTGCCAGCAGCCCGGCCCCGGTGGGGGGGTCCGGAAACACCATATATTTT.

The chain links TRBV29-1 to TRBJ1-6; D may be TRBD1 (6 bases). This CDR3 contains 14 residues. Trimming took 5 bases from V and 3 from J, leaving 11 bases between them. From germline, CDR1 is SQVTM and CDR2 ANQGSEA. Here the CDR3 reads CSVSQGVYNSPLHF. The DNA of the CDR3 is TGCAGCGTTTCACAGGGAGTCTATAATTCACCCCTCCACTTT.

The chain is built from TRBV18 and TRBJ1-6; TRBD1 is a possible D gene (5 bases). Per germline, CDR1 KGHSH and CDR2 LQKENI. V lost 3 bases and J lost 5, with 11 bases in between. The CDR3 is 15 residues long. For the CDR3, the DNA is TGTGCCAGCTCACCGGGCAGGGCGGATAATTCACCCCTCCACTTT. It codes for CASSPGRADNSPLHF.

Of note for this clone: This specimen includes other DNA sequences encoding the same CDR3. The chain carries TRBV14 and TRBJ1-2, with a tentative D call TRBD1 (6 bases). Germline loops: CDR1 SGHDN, CDR2 FVKESK. The CDR3 sequence is 13 residues long. With 3 bases removed from V and 2 bases from J, the gap between germline ends came to 7 bases. As DNA, the CDR3 is TGTGCCAGCAGCCAGGGACAAAACTATGGCTACACCTTC. This gives the protein CASSQGQNYGYTF.

The rearrangement uses TRBV7-2 and TRBJ2-7; 7 nucleotides align to TRBD2. The germline gives CDR1 SGHTA, CDR2 FQGNSA. The J segment lost 3 bases and the V segment lost 5 bases, leaving 4 bases of the junction unmatched. This CDR3 is built from 13 residues. CDR3 DNA: TGTGCCAGCAGCATCGGGACTAACTACGAGCAGTACGTC. This translates into CASSIGTNYEQYV.

The gene calls are TRBV5-4 and TRBJ1-4; perhaps TRBD1 as D (5 bases). Germline V CDR1 and CDR2: SGHNT, YYREEE (reference sequence). This CDR3 contains 17 residues. V was shortened by 0 bases and J by 0 bases, with 12 bases between the two germline ends. The CDR3 sequence is CASSLGPGGATNEKLFF. CDR3 DNA sequence: TGTGCCAGCAGCTTGGGTCCGGGGGGAGCAACTAATGAAAAACTGTTTTTT.

This clone was detected once. The chain joins TRBV3-1 (or the pseudogene TRBV3-2) to TRBJ2-1; D gene ambiguous. Germline CDR1 is LGHDT and CDR2 is YNNKEL (reference sequence). The CDR3 consists of 19 residues. With 5 bases removed from V and 4 bases from J, the gap between germline ends came to 27 bases. CDR3 loop: CASSTKSGPTPQRYNEQFF. The CDR3 DNA follows: TGTGCCAGCAGCACAAAGTCTGGTCCGACACCCCAGAGATACAATGAGCAGTTCTTC.